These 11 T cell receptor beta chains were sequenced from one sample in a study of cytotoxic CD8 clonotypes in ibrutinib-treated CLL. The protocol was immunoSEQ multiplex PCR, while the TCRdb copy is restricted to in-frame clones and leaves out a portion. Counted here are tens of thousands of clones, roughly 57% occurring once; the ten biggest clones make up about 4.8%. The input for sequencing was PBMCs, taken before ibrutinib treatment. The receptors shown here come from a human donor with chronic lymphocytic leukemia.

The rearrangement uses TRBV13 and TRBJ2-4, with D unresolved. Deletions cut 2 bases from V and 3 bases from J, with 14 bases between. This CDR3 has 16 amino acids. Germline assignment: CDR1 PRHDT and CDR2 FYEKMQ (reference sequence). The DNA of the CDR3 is TGTGCCAGCAGCTTATTACGGCAGGACCTCAAAAACATTCAGTACTTC. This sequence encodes CASSLLRQDLKNIQYF.

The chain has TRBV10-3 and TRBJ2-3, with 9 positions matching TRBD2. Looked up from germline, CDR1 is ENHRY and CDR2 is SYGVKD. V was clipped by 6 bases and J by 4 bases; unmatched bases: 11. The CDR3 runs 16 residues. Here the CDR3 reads CAIRSFAGGVPDTQYF. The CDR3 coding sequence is TGTGCCATCAGGAGCTTCGCGGGAGGGGTCCCAGATACGCAGTATTTT.

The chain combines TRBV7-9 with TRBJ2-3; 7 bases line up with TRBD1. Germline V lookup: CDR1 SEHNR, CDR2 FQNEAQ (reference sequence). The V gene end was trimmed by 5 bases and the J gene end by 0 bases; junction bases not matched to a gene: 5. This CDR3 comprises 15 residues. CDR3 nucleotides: TGTGCCAGCAGCAAAGGGACAGTTAGCACAGATACGCAGTATTTT. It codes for CASSKGTVSTDTQYF.

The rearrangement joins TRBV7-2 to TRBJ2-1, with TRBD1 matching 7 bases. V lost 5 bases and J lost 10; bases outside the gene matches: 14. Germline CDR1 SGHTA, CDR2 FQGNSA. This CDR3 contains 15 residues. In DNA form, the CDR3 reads TGTGCCAGCAGCCCGGGACAGCAACCCCTCGAGGAGCAGTTCTTC. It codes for CASSPGQQPLEEQFF.

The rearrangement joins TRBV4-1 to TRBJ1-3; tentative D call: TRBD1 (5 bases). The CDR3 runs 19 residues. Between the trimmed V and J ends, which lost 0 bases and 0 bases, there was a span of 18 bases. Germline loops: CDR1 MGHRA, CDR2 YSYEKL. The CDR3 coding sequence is TGCGCCAGCAGCCAAGATCTTGGACATGGGGTATTCTCTGGAAACACCATATATTTT. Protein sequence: CASSQDLGHGVFSGNTIYF.

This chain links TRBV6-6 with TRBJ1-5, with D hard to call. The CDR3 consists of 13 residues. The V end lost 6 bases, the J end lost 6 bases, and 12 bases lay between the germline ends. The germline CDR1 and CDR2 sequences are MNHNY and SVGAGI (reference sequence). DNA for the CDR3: TGTGCCAGCAGCCAAACCCCCATTCAGCCCCAGCATTTT. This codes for CASSQTPIQPQHF.

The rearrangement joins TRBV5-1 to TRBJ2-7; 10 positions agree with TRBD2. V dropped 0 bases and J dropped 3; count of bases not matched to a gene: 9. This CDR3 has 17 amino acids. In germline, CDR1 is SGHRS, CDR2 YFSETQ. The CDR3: CASSLGWLAGVIYEQYF. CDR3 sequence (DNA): TGCGCCAGCAGCTTGGGTTGGCTAGCGGGGGTTATCTACGAGCAGTACTTC. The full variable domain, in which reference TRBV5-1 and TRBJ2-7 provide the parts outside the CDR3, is KAGVTQTPRYLIKTRGQQVTLSCSPISGHRSVSWYQQTPGQGLQFLFEYFSETQRNKGNFPGRFSGRQFSNSRSEMNVSTLELGDSALYLCASSLGWLAGVIYEQYFGPGTRLTVT.

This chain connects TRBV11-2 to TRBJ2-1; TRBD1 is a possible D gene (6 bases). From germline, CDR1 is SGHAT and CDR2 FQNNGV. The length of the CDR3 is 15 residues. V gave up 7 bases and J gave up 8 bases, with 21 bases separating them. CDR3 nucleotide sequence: TGTGCCAGCACCAGGGGCCCTATGACTCTATATGAGCAGTTCTTC. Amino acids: CASTRGPMTLYEQFF. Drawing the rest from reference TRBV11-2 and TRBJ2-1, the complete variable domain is EAGVAQSPRYKIIEKRQSVAFWCNPISGHATLYWYQQILGQGPKLLIQFQNNGVVDDSQLPKDRFSAERLKGVDSTLKIQPAKLEDSAVYLCASTRGPMTLYEQFFGPGTRLTVL.

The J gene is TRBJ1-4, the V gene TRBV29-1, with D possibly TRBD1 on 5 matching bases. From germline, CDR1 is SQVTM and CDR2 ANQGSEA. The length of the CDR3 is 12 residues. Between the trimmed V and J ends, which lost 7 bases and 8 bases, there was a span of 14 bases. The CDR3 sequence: CSARYGGEKLFF. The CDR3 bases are TGCAGCGCCCGTTACGGGGGGGAAAAACTGTTTTTT.

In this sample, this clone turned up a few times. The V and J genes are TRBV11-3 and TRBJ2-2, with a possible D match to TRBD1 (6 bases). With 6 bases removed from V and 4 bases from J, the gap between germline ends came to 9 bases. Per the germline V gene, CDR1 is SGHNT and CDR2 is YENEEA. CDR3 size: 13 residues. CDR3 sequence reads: CASRRGSTGELFF. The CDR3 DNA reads TGTGCCAGCAGGAGGGGGAGCACCGGGGAGCTGTTTTTT.

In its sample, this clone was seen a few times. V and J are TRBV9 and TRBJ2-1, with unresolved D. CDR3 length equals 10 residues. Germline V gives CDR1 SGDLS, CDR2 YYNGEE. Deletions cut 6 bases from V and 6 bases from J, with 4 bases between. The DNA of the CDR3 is TGTGCCAGCATCCCCAATGAGCAGTTCTTC. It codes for CASIPNEQFF.